This T cell receptor beta chain was observed in a study of cytomegalovirus exposure and HLA in healthy donors. Study findings and constraints: A later analysis found common viral pathogens apparently linked to several of the most significant clusters.

From germline, CDR1 is SNHLY and CDR2 FYNNEI. This CDR3 contains 16 residues. The PCR contained 60 Vbeta and 13 Jbeta primers. Produced via immunoSEQ multiplex PCR; TCRdb's table is partial and in-frame only. The sample records roughly 180,000 clones, approximately 84% being singletons. Remarks on this clone: Antigen unknown.

This TCR was sampled from a woman in her thirties in good health and CMV-seropositive. The chain carries TRBV2 and TRBJ2-5, with TRBD1 matching 11 bases. The J call may be incorrect, as the DNA end agrees better with TRBJ2-7. The source material was PBMCs. DNA of the CDR3: TGTGCCAGCAGTGAGAGGCGGGGACAGGGGGAATACGAGCAGTACTTC. This codes for CASSERRGQGEYEQYF.